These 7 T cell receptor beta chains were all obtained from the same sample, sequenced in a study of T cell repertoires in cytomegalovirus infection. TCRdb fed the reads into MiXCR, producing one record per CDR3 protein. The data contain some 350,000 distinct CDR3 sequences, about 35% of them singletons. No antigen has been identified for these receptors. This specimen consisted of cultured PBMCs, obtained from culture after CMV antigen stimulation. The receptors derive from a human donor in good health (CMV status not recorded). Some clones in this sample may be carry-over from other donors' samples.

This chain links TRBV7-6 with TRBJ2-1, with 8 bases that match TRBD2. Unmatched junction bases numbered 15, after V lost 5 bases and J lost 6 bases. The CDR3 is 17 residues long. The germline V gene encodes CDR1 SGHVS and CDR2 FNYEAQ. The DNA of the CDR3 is TGTGCCAGCAGCATGACCCTAGCGGGCCTAACCTCCAATGAGCAGTTCTTC. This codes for CASSMTLAGLTSNEQFF.

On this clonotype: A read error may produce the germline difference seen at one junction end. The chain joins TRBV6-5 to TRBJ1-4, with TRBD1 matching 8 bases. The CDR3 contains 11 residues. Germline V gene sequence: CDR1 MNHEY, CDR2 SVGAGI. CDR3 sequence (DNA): TGTGCCAGCAGTTCTCCGGGACAGGAGATTTTT. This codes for CASSSPGQEIF.

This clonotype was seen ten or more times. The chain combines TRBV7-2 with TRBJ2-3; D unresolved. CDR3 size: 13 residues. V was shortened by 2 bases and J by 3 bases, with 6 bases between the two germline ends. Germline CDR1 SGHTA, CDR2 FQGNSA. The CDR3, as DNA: TGTGCCAGCAGCTTAATGGCGACAGATACGCAGTATTTT. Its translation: CASSLMATDTQYF. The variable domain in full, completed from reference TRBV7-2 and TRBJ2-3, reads GAGVSQSPSNKVTEKGKDVELRCDPISGHTALYWYRQSLGQGLEFLIYFQGNSAPDKSGLPSDRFSAERTGGSVSTLTIQRTQQEDSAVYLCASSLMATDTQYFGPGTRLTVL.

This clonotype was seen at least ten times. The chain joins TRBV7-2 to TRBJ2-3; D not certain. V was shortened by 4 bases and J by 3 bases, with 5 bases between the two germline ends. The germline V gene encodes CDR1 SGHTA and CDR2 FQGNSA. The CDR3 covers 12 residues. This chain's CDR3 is CASSSTTDTQYF. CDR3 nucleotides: TGTGCCAGCAGCTCAACTACAGATACGCAGTATTTT. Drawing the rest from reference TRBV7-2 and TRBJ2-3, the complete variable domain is GAGVSQSPSNKVTEKGKDVELRCDPISGHTALYWYRQSLGQGLEFLIYFQGNSAPDKSGLPSDRFSAERTGGSVSTLTIQRTQQEDSAVYLCASSSTTDTQYFGPGTRLTVL.

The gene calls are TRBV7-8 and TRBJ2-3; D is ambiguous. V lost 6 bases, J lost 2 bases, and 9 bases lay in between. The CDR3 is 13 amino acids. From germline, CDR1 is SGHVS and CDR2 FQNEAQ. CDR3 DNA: TGTGCCAGCAGGGGTTACCTCACAGATACGCAGTATTTT. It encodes CASRGYLTDTQYF.

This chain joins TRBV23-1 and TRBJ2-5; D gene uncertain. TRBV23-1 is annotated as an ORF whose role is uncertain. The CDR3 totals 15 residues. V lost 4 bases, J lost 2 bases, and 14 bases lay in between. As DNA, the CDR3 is TGCGCCAGCAGTCCTACAGAAGCAGCGCAAGAGACCCAGTACTTC. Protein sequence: CASSPTEAAQETQYF.

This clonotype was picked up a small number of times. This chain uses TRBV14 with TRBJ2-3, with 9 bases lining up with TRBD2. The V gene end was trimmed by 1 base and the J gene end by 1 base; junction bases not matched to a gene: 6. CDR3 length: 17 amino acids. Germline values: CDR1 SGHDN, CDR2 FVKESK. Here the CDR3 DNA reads TGTGCCAGCAGCCAAGCGTTAGCGGGAGATCGCACAGATACGCAGTATTTT. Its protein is CASSQALAGDRTDTQYF.